This T cell receptor (beta chain) was recovered during a study of blood T cell repertoires in COVID-19. Turning to the study itself: Some COVID-19 samples were acute and others convalescent; all came from the United States, Italy and Spain. Sources were T cells, B-cell-depleted T cells, or PBMCs; the material itself was cDNA or gDNA.

Source study methods: Estimated nucleated cell counts came from reference gene primer amplification. Profiling relied on immunoSEQ multiplex PCR, and the TCRdb table lists in-frame clones only, not all of them. That table gives V, J and clone size, and the DNA gave D and trimming. The sample carries more than 95,000 clones, 75% to 95% recorded once. This TCR derives from a human donor in a cohort sampled during active COVID-19. The sample taken for sequencing was peripheral blood.

This CDR3 is CASSERPGLVLHTQYF. CDR3 coding DNA: TGTGCCAGCAGTGAAAGGCCGGGACTAGTCTTGCATACGCAGTATTTT. The chain recombines TRBV2 with TRBJ2-3; 8 bases agree with TRBD2. Germline V gene sequence: CDR1 SNHLY, CDR2 FYNNEI. The J segment lost 7 bases and the V segment lost 2 bases, leaving 11 bases of the junction unmatched. CDR3 length: 16 amino acids.